The T cell receptor (beta chain) under discussion was sequenced for a study of T cells in Graves' hyperthyroidism and ophthalmopathy. The CDR3 covers 14 residues. Germline V gives CDR1 SGHTA, CDR2 FQGNSA. J was trimmed by 2 bases and V by 3 bases; bases with no gene match: 4. The TCR beta CDR3 regions underwent amplification using RNA transcripts as the source. RT-PCR in the first round (using the HTBI primer set) targeted the TCR CDR3. One entry per CDR3 protein, called by TCRdb with MiXCR from the multiplex PCR reads. Here the sample spans about 290,000 distinct CDR3 sequences, 13% being singletons. This clonotype was seen many times. The antigen is undetermined. PBMCs were collected from a roughly 10 ml volume of fresh peripheral blood. Study observations and caveats: Most clonotypes expanded in the thyroid (above 0.001) were also present in blood.

Sample: blood. This sequence originates from a woman in her twenties or thirties with Graves' hyperthyroidism that later progressed to Graves' ophthalmopathy. The chain couples TRBV7-2 to TRBJ2-7, with 7 bases lining up with TRBD1. CDR3 bases: TGTGCCAGCAGCTTCGAACAGGGGACCTACGAGCAGTACTTC. Protein: CASSFEQGTYEQYF.